Listed below are T cell receptor beta chains from one sample, sequenced in a study of early T cells in non-severe SARS-CoV-2 infection. TCRdb ran MiXCR on the 5' RACE reads and lists one entry per CDR3 protein. The top ten hold around 3% of the sample, which has 110,000 or so distinct CDR3 sequences, over 10% seen once. Material: whole blood. Every receptor here comes from an adult who was a healthcare worker with PCR-confirmed SARS-CoV-2 infection or an uninfected control (not recorded which). Both conserved end residues are part of each CDR3. D genes are given only for firm matches. Clone size, where shown, is once, few, many, or a class for clones that have expanded.

length	V	size	D	J	CDR3	DNA
13	TRBV6-6	few	.	TRBJ2-2	CASSYSSPGELFF	TGTGCCAGCAGTTACAGCTCACCCGGGGAGCTGTTTTTT
13	TRBV6-6	few	.	TRBJ2-7	CASSAPGTTEQYF	TGTGCCAGCAGCGCACCTGGGACGACCGAGCAGTACTTC
18	TRBV9	many	.	TRBJ2-1	CASSVVPAGGSSYNEQFF	TGTGCCAGCAGCGTAGTGCCCGCAGGGGGGAGCTCCTACAATGAGCAGTTCTTC
14	TRBV6-5	.	.	TRBJ2-3	CASSYSFGTDTQYF	TGTGCCAGCAGTTACTCGTTCGGCACAGATACGCAGTATTTT
17	TRBV19	.	.	TRBJ1-5	CASSRRPTGVSNQPQHF	TGTGCCAGTAGTCGCCGCCCTACCGGAGTGAGCAATCAGCCCCAGCATTTT
16	TRBV28	.	TRBD1	TRBJ1-5	CASSLYGDRGNQPQHF	TGTGCCAGCAGTTTATATGGGGACAGGGGTAATCAGCCCCAGCATTTT
16	TRBV5-8	few	.	TRBJ1-3	CASILFGTSAGNTIYF	TGTGCCAGCATCTTATTCGGGACATCCGCGGGGAACACCATATATTTT
14	TRBV27	.	TRBD2	TRBJ2-5	CASSRGGAVETQYF	TGTGCCAGCAGTCGGGGGGGGGCTGTAGAGACCCAGTACTTC
12	TRBV29-1	.	.	TRBJ1-5	CSVGGPNQPQHF	TGCAGCGTAGGAGGCCCCAATCAGCCCCAGCATTTT
19	TRBV20-1	.	.	TRBJ2-7	CSARLSGRGTGRNTYEQYF	TGCAGTGCTAGATTGTCCGGAAGGGGAACAGGACGGAACACCTACGAGCAGTACTTC
15	TRBV20-1	few	.	TRBJ1-5	CSARAGTKWDQPQHF	TGCAGTGCTAGAGCCGGGACGAAGTGGGATCAGCCCCAGCATTTT
20	TRBV28	few	.	TRBJ2-1	CASSLPLVRSGVSSYNEQFF	TGTGCCAGCAGCCTGCCGCTAGTCCGTTCCGGGGTTAGCTCCTACAATGAGCAGTTCTTC
16	TRBV5-1	.	.	TRBJ2-1	CASSSLSGNRGNEQFF	TGCGCCAGCAGCTCCCTTAGCGGCAACCGAGGGAATGAGCAGTTCTTC
17	TRBV30	few	TRBD2	TRBJ2-3	CAWTTSLTSGGTDTQYF	TGTGCCTGGACCACATCCTTAACTAGCGGGGGCACAGATACGCAGTATTTT
14	TRBV29-1	.	TRBD2	TRBJ2-7	CSVEDTSGSYEQYF	TGCAGCGTTGAAGACACTAGCGGGTCCTACGAGCAGTACTTC
14	TRBV24-1	few	.	TRBJ2-1	CATSDEIAGNEQFF	TGTGCCACCAGTGATGAGATAGCCGGGAATGAGCAGTTCTTC
14	TRBV10-3	few	.	TRBJ1-5	CAIRGAGGGQPQHF	TGTGCCATCAGGGGCGCGGGGGGCGGTCAGCCCCAGCATTTT
15	TRBV14	.	.	TRBJ1-6	CASSSPGQINSPLHF	TGTGCCAGCAGCTCACCGGGACAAATTAATTCACCCCTCCACTTT
16	TRBV6-6	many	TRBD2	TRBJ2-7	CASSYRLAGGTDEQYF	TGTGCCAGCAGTTACAGACTAGCGGGTGGTACGGACGAGCAGTACTTC
13	TRBV7-9	.	.	TRBJ2-1	CAIGPPSRNEQFF	TGTGCCATTGGCCCCCCCAGCCGAAATGAGCAGTTCTTC
16	TRBV6-5	.	.	TRBJ2-1	CASSSGPGDGYNEQFF	TGTGCCAGCAGTTCGGGACCAGGGGACGGCTACAATGAGCAGTTCTTC
14	TRBV7-3	.	.	TRBJ2-5	CASSKTGNQETQYF	TGTGCCAGCAGCAAAACAGGGAACCAAGAGACCCAGTACTTC
15	TRBV11-3	.	TRBD2	TRBJ2-3	CASSRLAGVFDTQYF	TGTGCCAGCAGCCGACTAGCGGGAGTCTTTGATACGCAGTATTTT
14	TRBV3-1	many	.	TRBJ2-3	CASSHPPNTDTQYF	TGTGCCAGCAGCCACCCACCCAACACAGATACGCAGTATTTT
18	TRBV15	.	TRBD1	TRBJ2-1	CATNRDRRGTITDNEQFF	TGTGCCACCAACAGAGATCGCAGGGGGACAATAACTGACAATGAGCAGTTCTTC
17	TRBV4-2	few	TRBD2	TRBJ2-7	CASSLDLRAGGSVGQYF	TGTGCCAGCAGCCTAGACCTCCGAGCGGGAGGGTCCGTGGGGCAGTACTTC
15	TRBV24-1	few	.	TRBJ2-1	CATSEPEETGNEQFF	TGTGCCACCAGTGAGCCCGAGGAAACGGGCAATGAGCAGTTCTTC